These T cell receptor beta chains were read from a single sample in a study of Ad26.COV2.S vaccination and SARS-CoV-2 variants. TCRdb keeps only in-frame clones here, not all; method: immunoSEQ multiplex PCR. Found here are about 350,000 clones, 92% of them singletons; the top ten hold roughly 3.9%. The specimen comprised peripheral blood, sampled after recovery from COVID-19. The receptors stem from a human donor who had recovered from COVID-19. Each CDR3 is given with its conserved first and last residue. Fields, in order: D gene, J gene, V gene, CDR3 protein, CDR3 DNA. A D gene is named only where the DNA matches it firmly.

>-|TRBJ1-6|TRBV5-5
CASSPTYNSPLHF
TGTGCCAGCAGCCCGACCTATAATTCACCCCTCCACTTT
>-|TRBJ1-4|TRBV5-1
CASSLVGSTTEKLFF
TGCGCCAGCAGCTTGGTGGGGTCGACTACTGAAAAACTGTTTTTT
>-|TRBJ1-1|TRBV5-1
CASSPGEGTEAFF
TGCGCCAGCAGCCCGGGGGAGGGCACTGAAGCTTTCTTT
>-|TRBJ2-5|TRBV6-5
CASSYRGGEEETQYF
TGTGCCAGCAGTTACCGGGGAGGAGAAGAAGAGACCCAGTACTTC
>TRBD2|TRBJ2-3|TRBV6-2/TRBV6-3
CASSSLGLATDTQYF
TGTGCCAGCAGTAGCCTGGGACTAGCCACAGATACGCAGTATTTT
>-|TRBJ1-2|TRBV19
CASSPGGGYTF
TGTGCCAGTAGTCCCGGGGGGGGCTACACCTTC
>-|TRBJ2-7|TRBV10-2
CASSEPGLPYEQYF
TGCGCCAGCAGTGAACCCGGGTTACCCTACGAGCAGTACTTC
>-|TRBJ2-3|TRBV18
CASSPPPTTDTQYF
TGTGCCAGCTCACCACCCCCTACCACAGATACGCAGTATTTT
>TRBD1|TRBJ1-2|TRBV6-5
CASSRRDRGYTF
TGTGCCAGCAGCAGACGGGACAGAGGGTACACCTTC
>-|TRBJ2-7|TRBV11-2
CASSLGNYEQYF
TGTGCCAGCAGCTTAGGGAACTACGAGCAGTACTTC
>TRBD1|TRBJ1-1|TRBV27
CASSRTGSGAFF
TGTGCCAGCAGCCGGACAGGGTCAGGAGCTTTCTTT
>-|TRBJ1-4|TRBV19
CASSRPGEKLFF
TGTGCCAGTAGTCGACCGGGGGAAAAACTGTTTTTT
>-|TRBJ1-4|TRBV3-1/TRBV3-2
CASSREGDQKLFF
TGTGCCAGCAGCCGCGAGGGGGACCAAAAACTGTTTTTT
>-|TRBJ1-2|TRBV6-5
CASRDYYGYTF
TGTGCCAGCAGGGACTACTATGGCTACACCTTC
>-|TRBJ1-3|TRBV3-1/TRBV3-2
CASSQGGGSGNTIYF
TGTGCCAGCAGCCAAGGGGGCGGCTCTGGAAACACCATATATTTT
>-|TRBJ2-3|TRBV27
CASRGLDTQYF
TGTGCCAGCAGGGGACTGGATACGCAGTATTTT
>TRBD2|TRBJ2-2|TRBV4-3
CASSQSAGAVTGELFF
TGCGCCAGCAGCCAGTCAGCGGGGGCGGTCACCGGGGAGCTGTTTTTT
>-|TRBJ1-2|TRBV3-1/TRBV3-2
CASSQGANTGTYGYTF
TGTGCCAGCAGCCAAGGGGCGAACACAGGGACCTATGGCTACACCTTC
>-|TRBJ1-2|TRBV15
CATSSRRDGGGYTF
TGTGCCACCAGTTCGCGTAGGGACGGAGGTGGCTACACCTTC
>-|TRBJ2-1|TRBV7-2
CASSPLAYEQFF
TGTGCCAGCAGTCCGCTAGCATATGAGCAGTTCTTC
>-|TRBJ1-1|TRBV29-1
CSVRPPGGSYTEAFF
TGCAGCGTCCGTCCGCCCGGGGGATCTTACACTGAAGCTTTCTTT